This T cell receptor (beta chain) is from a study of blood T cell repertoires in COVID-19 (TCRdb year 2020). Concerning the study at large: The collaborator samples originated in the United States, Italy and Spain and spanned the acute and convalescent phases of COVID-19. Samples came from the ongoing ImmuneRACE study (first 160 participants) plus 1,254 subjects from 6 global collaborators. The material from the prospective study consisted of cDNA or gDNA derived from T cells, B-cell-depleted T cells, or PBMCs. The repertoires were released in a freely available public database intended as a resource for research on the immune response to SARS-CoV-2. HLA class I and class II types, where available, came from metadata supplied by the sample provider rather than from assay-based typing. The sample metadata nearly always contained a de-identified subject ID, COVID-19 status, age in years and sex. The dataset comprised deeply sampled blood TCRbeta repertoires from subjects exposed to, actively infected with, or recovered from COVID-19.

This clone was observed a single time. The clone's antigen remains unknown. The sample holds no much larger clone one base away, and base qualities are not on file. General conclusions and limits of the study: Clinical and demographic metadata were provided uncurated, with the amount varying by source and participant.

TCRbeta CDR3 regions were amplified from genomic DNA by means of the immunoSEQ Assay, a bias-controlled multiplex PCR. The source study handled its data this way. Within the assay, amplification of reference gene primers was used to estimate how many nucleated cells each sample contained. Sequence reads were collapsed and filtered to measure the absolute abundance of every unique TCRbeta CDR3 rearrangement. For each sample, productive Simpson clonality was calculated as the square root of Simpson's diversity index over productive rearrangements. This is the immuneACCESS table as TCRdb keeps it, with only in-frame sequences that have V and J called. A part of the clones is gone; compared with another copy, unresolved V genes explain less than half, and the rest is unexplained. That table supplies the V and J calls and clone size; D and trimming were determined from the DNA. The sample includes about 190,000 clones, with about 90% observed a single time. The ten largest clonotypes hold less than 0.7% of the sample.

Whole blood was collected in K2EDTA tubes by collaborating institutions according to the institutions' own protocols. For TCRbeta analysis, collaborators shipped samples as frozen whole blood, isolated PBMCs, or DNA extracted from either of those sample types. For this chain, trimming is 7 bases at the V end and 0 bases at the J end, and the number of junction bases without a gene match is 3. The CDR3 contains 14 residues, cysteine and phenylalanine counted. Kept here is only the CDR3 DNA, which spans 42 bases and is read in frame from base 1. From a lookup of the germline V gene, CDR1 and CDR2 are SGHTA and FQGTGA.

The sequenced material came from peripheral blood. The sequence links TRBV7-3 to TRBJ2-3, with 8 bases in between that match TRBD1. This TCR derives from a man aged 50 to 60 with acute or convalescent COVID-19. The nucleotide sequence reads TGTGCCAGCACCTGGACAGGGAGCACAGATACGCAGTATTTT. Its protein is CASTWTGSTDTQYF.